This T cell receptor beta chain is from a study of OX40 agonist ivuxolimab in advanced cancers. Study-level background: Patients received the agonistic anti-OX40 (CD134) antibody ivuxolimab. Ivuxolimab doses were 0.01, 0.1, 0.3, 1.5, 3 or 10 mg/kg every 2 weeks. Partial responses were achieved by three patients, one with hepatocellular carcinoma and two with cutaneous melanoma.

This clone was seen only a few times. Its antigen remains unidentified. The CDR3 extends over 15 amino acids. Produced via immunoSEQ multiplex PCR; TCRdb's table is partial and in-frame only. The data contain more than 80,000 clones, roughly 91% of them singletons. Study-level results: Expanded clones belonging to CD8+ T cells outnumbered, on average, those of CD4+.

This TCR was recovered from an adult with an advanced solid tumor such as melanoma, head and neck, liver or kidney cancer. The sample consisted of CD4+ or CD8+ T cells sorted from blood, taken in a trial of the OX40 agonist ivuxolimab. The chain employs TRBV1 and TRBJ2-1; the table names TRBD2, a call not compared with the DNA. TRBV1 is noted as a pseudogene. In DNA, the CDR3 is TGCACCAGCTCCCCGAGGGTAGCGGGAGCCAATGAGCAGTTCTTC. It encodes CTSSPRVAGANEQFF.